These 9 T cell receptor beta chains were sequenced from one sample in a study of cytomegalovirus exposure and HLA in healthy donors. Primers for the PCR totalled 60 Vbeta and 13 Jbeta. The data were produced by immunoSEQ multiplex PCR, yet TCRdb's version contains in-frame clones alone and is incomplete. The sample lists around 230,000 clones; roughly 78% were seen once. Sample: PBMCs. These TCRs come from a boy aged 5-17 years in good health and CMV-seronegative.

The chain employs TRBV19 and TRBJ2-2, with 12 bases fitting TRBD2. This CDR3 has 16 residues. V dropped 5 bases and J dropped 4; count of bases not matched to a gene: 5. CDR1 LNHDA and CDR2 SQIVND come from the germline V gene (reference sequence). The CDR3 sequence: CASSSRLAGATGELFF. Here the CDR3 DNA reads TGTGCCAGTAGTTCGAGACTAGCGGGAGCCACCGGGGAGCTGTTTTTT.

The V call is TRBV11-3, the J call TRBJ1-1, with D unclear. The CDR3 loop spans 13 amino acids. V lost 5 bases and J 5 bases, leaving 12 bases between the germline ends. CDR1 and CDR2 (germline): SGHNT, YENEEA. In DNA, the CDR3 is TGTGCCAGCAGCCTACGGGAACGGACTGAAGCTTTCTTT. This translates into CASSLRERTEAFF.

CDR3 nucleotides: TGTGCCGGACTAGGGAGGACTAGCGGCACAGATACGCAGTATTTT. Residues: CAGLGRTSGTDTQYF. The chain is built from TRBV5-8 and TRBJ2-3, with TRBD2 identical over 9 bases. In germline, CDR1 is SGHTS, CDR2 YDEGEE. With V trimmed by 10 bases and J by 1 base, 10 bases remained unmatched. The CDR3 has 15 amino acids.

This rearrangement joins TRBV21-1 to TRBJ2-7; the table names TRBD2, a call not compared with the DNA. TRBV21-1 is a pseudogene. This CDR3 has 16 amino acids. In DNA form, the CDR3 reads TGTGCCAGCAAAGAATTGACCGGGACTCCTACCTACGAGCAGTACTTC. Its translation is CASKELTGTPTYEQYF.

This clone was counted a few times. J is TRBJ1-2 and V is TRBV6-6, with 11 bases identical to TRBD1. Germline assignment: CDR1 MNHNY and CDR2 SVGAGI (reference sequence). The CDR3 consists of 16 residues. After removal of 2 bases from V and 4 bases from J, the junction contained 6 bases not matched to a gene. The DNA of the CDR3 is TGTGCCAGCAGTTACCCTCCAGGGACAGGGGGCTATGGCTACACCTTC. The encoded protein is CASSYPPGTGGYGYTF.

V and J are TRBV9 and TRBJ2-3; D uncertain. CDR3 length equals 14 residues. The germline CDR1 and CDR2 sequences are SGDLS and YYNGEE. Trimming left V 0 bases short and J 0 bases short, with 5 bases between. DNA of the CDR3: TGTGCCAGCAGCGTAGGTCCTAGCACAGATACGCAGTATTTT. Translated, it gives CASSVGPSTDTQYF.

The V and J genes are TRBV18 and TRBJ2-7; D possibly corresponds to TRBD1 (7 bases). The CDR3 extends over 15 amino acids. CDR1 and CDR2 from the germline V gene are KGHSH and LQKENI. Trimming removed 6 bases at V and 2 bases at J, with 17 bases between. The CDR3 region is CASSGGQSRTYEQYF. The CDR3 nucleotides read TGTGCCAGCTCGGGGGGACAGTCGAGAACCTACGAGCAGTACTTC.

The rearrangement uses TRBV30 and TRBJ1-2; 7 nucleotides match TRBD1. The germline CDR1 and CDR2 sequences are GTSNPN and SVGIG (reference sequence). CDR3 length equals 13 residues. J gave up 4 bases and V 0 bases, and 2 bases lay outside the gene matches. The CDR3 is CAWSVGTVYGYTF. The CDR3 nucleotides are TGTGCCTGGAGTGTAGGGACAGTCTATGGCTACACCTTC.

V and J are TRBV5-1 and TRBJ1-1; D not resolved. Trimming left V 0 bases short and J 1 base short, with 13 bases between. Germline CDR1 is SGHRS and CDR2 is YFSETQ. The CDR3 is made up of 16 amino acids. In DNA, the CDR3 is TGCGCCAGCAGCTTGGGGCCAACGGGGAGGAACACTGAAGCTTTCTTT. Translation gives CASSLGPTGRNTEAFF.